These 5 T cell receptor beta chains came from one sample sequenced in a study of beta chain features in type 1 diabetes listed by TCRdb under 2018. Receptors were amplified or captured by the immunoSEQ multiplex PCR assay. The High Capacity cDNA Reverse Transcription Kit was used to reverse transcribe all of the isolated RNA, meaning that expressed TCRB transcripts were what got sequenced. Imported from immuneACCESS, the table was reduced by TCRdb to in-frame sequences with V and J called. These copies leave out some clones; in studies compared against another copy, an unresolved V gene accounts for under half, and the cause of the remainder is not known. Within this sample are roughly 310,000 clones, with roughly 9.6% of them counted one time only. The ten largest clones capture 0.015% of the sample. Sequenced input: naive CD4+ T cells from blood. According to the study, the label for this sample's cell subset or site signals: true naive CD4+ T cells. Every receptor here comes from a woman aged 25 to 39 in good health.

This CDR3 is CASSPRGDRVSGELFF. CDR3 sequence (DNA): TGTGCCAGCAGCCCCCGAGGGGACAGGGTTTCCGGGGAGCTGTTTTTT. The chain recombines TRBV7-2 with TRBJ2-2; 9 positions agree with TRBD1. CDR3 length equals 16 residues. The trim removed 5 bases at V and 6 bases at J, leaving 10 bases unmatched. Germline assignment: CDR1 SGHTA and CDR2 FQGNSA.

The gene calls are TRBV28 and TRBJ2-3, with D hard to call. The germline V gene has CDR1 MDHEN and CDR2 SYDVKM. This CDR3 spans 12 amino acids. V lost 7 bases to trimming and J lost 0 bases, with 5 bases between them. As DNA, the CDR3 is TGTGCCAGCACCTCTAGCACAGATACGCAGTATTTT. As protein: CASTSSTDTQYF. Based on the CDR3 plus reference TRBV28 and TRBJ2-3, the full variable domain is DVKVTQSSRYLVKRTGEKVFLECVQDMDHENMFWYRQDPGLGLRLIYFSYDVKMKEKGDIPEGYSVSREKKERFSLILESASTNQTSMYLCASTSSTDTQYFGPGTRLTVL.

This clone occurred a few times. The chain recombines TRBV28 with TRBJ2-7, with TRBD2 matching over 9 bases. Trimming at V came to 3 bases and at J to 2 bases, leaving 5 bases not matched to a gene. The germline V gene encodes CDR1 MDHEN and CDR2 SYDVKM. The CDR3 extends over 15 amino acids. The CDR3 loop is CASSLGGRAPYEQYF. CDR3 nucleotide sequence: TGTGCCAGCAGTTTGGGCGGGAGGGCACCCTACGAGCAGTACTTC.

In this sample, this clone turned up a few times. This sample includes further DNA sequences coding for the same CDR3. The J gene is TRBJ1-1, the V gene TRBV5-1, with TRBD1 matching 7 bases. V gave up 4 bases and J gave up 1 base; unmatched junction bases: 4. The germline CDR1 and CDR2 sequences are SGHRS and YFSETQ. The CDR3 length is 14 residues. The CDR3 loop is CASSRGTANTEAFF. Here the CDR3 DNA reads TGCGCCAGCAGCCGGGGGACAGCGAACACTGAAGCTTTCTTT.

The chain combines TRBV2 with TRBJ1-2; a possible D gene is TRBD1 (5 bases). The CDR3 loop spans 14 amino acids. Germline V gives CDR1 SNHLY, CDR2 FYNNEI. V lost 3 bases and J lost 4, with 12 bases in between. DNA for the CDR3: TGTGCCAGCAGTGAGTGGGGGGAGAGCTATGGCTACACCTTC. Translation: CASSEWGESYGYTF.